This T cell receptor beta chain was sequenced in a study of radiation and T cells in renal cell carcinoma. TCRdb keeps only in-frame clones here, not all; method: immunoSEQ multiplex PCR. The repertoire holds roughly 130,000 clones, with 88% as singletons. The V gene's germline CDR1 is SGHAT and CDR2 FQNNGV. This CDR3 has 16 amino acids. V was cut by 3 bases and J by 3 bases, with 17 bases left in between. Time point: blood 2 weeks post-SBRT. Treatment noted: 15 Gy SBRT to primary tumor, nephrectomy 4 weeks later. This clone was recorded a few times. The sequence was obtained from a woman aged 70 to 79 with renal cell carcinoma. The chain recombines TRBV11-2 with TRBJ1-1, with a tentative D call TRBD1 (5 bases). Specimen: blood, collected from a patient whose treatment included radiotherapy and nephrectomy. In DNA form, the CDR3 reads TGTGCCAGCAGCTTCGGGACGGGTCAAAGTCACACTGAAGCTTTCTTT. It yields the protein CASSFGTGQSHTEAFF.